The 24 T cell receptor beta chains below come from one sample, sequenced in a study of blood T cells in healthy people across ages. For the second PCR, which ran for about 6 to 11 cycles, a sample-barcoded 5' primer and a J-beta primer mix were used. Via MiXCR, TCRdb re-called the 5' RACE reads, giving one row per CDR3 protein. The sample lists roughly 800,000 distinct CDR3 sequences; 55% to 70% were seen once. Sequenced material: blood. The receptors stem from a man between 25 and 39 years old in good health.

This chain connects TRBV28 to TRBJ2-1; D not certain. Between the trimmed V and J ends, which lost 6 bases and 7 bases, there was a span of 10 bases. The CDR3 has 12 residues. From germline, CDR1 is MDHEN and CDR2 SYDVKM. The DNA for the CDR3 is TGTGCCAGCAGGACACTCAGAAATGAGCAGTTCTTC. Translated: CASRTLRNEQFF.

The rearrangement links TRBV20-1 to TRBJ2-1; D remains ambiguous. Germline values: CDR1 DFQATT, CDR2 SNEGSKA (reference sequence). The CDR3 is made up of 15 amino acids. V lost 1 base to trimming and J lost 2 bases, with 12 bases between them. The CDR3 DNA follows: TGCAGTGCTAGAGCACCCGTAGATACCTACAATGAGCAGTTCTTC. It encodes CSARAPVDTYNEQFF.

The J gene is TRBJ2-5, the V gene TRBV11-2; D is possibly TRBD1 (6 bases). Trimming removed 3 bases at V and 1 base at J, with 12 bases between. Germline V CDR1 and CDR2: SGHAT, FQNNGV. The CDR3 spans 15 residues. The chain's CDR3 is CASSFGWGLQETQYF. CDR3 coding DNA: TGTGCCAGCAGCTTTGGGTGGGGGCTCCAAGAGACCCAGTACTTC.

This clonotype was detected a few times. CDR3 sequence (DNA): TGTGCCAGCAGTCCCAACCGGCTGGACTACACCTTC. This sequence encodes CASSPNRLDYTF. The genes are TRBV6-5 and TRBJ1-2; D gene ambiguous. Trimming removed 5 bases from V and 10 bases from J, with 14 bases in between. This CDR3 comprises 12 residues. Germline CDR1 reads MNHEY; CDR2 reads SVGAGI.

CDR3 amino acids: CASWDIRTYNEQFF. DNA for the CDR3: TGTGCCAGCTGGGACATCCGTACGTACAATGAGCAGTTCTTC. The V and J genes are TRBV6-2 or TRBV6-3 and TRBJ2-1, with D perhaps matching TRBD1 (6 bases). The CDR3 runs 14 residues. Trimming shortened V by 8 bases and J by 4 bases, and 15 bases separated the two germline ends. Germline values: CDR1 MNHEY, CDR2 SVGEGT.

CDR3 protein: CATGTSPPNEQFF. CDR3 nucleotide sequence: TGTGCGACCGGGACTAGCCCTCCCAATGAGCAGTTCTTC. The chain combines TRBV6-2 or TRBV6-3 with TRBJ2-1; 9 positions match TRBD2. CDR3 length: 13 residues. Germline lookup yields CDR1 MNHEY and CDR2 SVGEGT.

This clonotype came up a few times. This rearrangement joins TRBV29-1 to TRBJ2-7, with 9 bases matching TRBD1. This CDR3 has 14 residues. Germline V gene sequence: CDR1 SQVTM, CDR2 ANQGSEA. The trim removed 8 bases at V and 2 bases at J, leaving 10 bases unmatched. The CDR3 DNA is TGCAGCATCCAACCAGGGACAGGGACCTACGAGCAGTACTTC. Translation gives CSIQPGTGTYEQYF.

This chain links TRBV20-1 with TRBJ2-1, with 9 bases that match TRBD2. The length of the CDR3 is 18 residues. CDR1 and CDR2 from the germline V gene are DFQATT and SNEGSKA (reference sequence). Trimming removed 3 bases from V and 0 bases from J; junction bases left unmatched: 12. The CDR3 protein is CSARRETSGLSSYNEQFF. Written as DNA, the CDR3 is TGCAGTGCTAGGAGAGAGACTAGCGGACTAAGCTCCTACAATGAGCAGTTCTTC.

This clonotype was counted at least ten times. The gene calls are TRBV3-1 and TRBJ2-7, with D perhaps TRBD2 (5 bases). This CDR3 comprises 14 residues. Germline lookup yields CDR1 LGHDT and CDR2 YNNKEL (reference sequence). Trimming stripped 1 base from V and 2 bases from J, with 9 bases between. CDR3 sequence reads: CASSQGTGAYEQYF. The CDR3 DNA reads TGTGCCAGCAGCCAAGGGACCGGGGCCTACGAGCAGTACTTC.

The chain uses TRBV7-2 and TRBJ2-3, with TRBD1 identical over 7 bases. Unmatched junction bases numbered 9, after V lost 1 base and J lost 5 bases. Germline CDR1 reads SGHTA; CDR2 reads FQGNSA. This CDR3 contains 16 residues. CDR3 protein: CASSLGGQFLRDTQYF. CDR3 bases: TGTGCCAGCAGCTTAGGGGGACAGTTCTTGAGAGATACGCAGTATTTT.

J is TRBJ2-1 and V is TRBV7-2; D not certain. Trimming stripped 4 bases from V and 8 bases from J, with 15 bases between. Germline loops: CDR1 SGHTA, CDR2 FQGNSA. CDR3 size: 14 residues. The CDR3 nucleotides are TGTGCCAGCAGCTGGCGGTTTGGGGTCCATGAGCAGTTCTTC. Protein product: CASSWRFGVHEQFF.

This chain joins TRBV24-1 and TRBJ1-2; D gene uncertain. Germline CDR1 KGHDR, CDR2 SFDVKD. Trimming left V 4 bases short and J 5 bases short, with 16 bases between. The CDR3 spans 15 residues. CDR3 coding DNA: TGTGCCACCAGTGAGAGTCGATCCGGGGATTATGGCTACACCTTC. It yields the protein CATSESRSGDYGYTF.

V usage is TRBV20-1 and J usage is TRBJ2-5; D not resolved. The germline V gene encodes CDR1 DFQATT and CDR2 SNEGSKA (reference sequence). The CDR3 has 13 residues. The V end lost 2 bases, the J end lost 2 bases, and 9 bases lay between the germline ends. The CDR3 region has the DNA TGCAGTGCTAGACACGGCCCTCAAGAGACCCAGTACTTC. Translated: CSARHGPQETQYF.

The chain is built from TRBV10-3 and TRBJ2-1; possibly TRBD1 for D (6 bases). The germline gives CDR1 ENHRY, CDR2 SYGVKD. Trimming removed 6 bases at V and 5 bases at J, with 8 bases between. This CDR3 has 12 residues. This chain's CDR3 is CAIRTGNNEQFF. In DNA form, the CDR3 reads TGTGCCATCAGAACAGGGAACAATGAGCAGTTCTTC.

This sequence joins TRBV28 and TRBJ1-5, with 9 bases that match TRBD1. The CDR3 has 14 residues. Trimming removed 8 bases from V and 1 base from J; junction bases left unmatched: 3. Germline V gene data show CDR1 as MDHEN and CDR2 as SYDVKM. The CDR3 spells CASCTGGSNQPQHF. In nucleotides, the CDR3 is TGTGCCAGCTGTACAGGGGGCAGCAATCAGCCCCAGCATTTT.

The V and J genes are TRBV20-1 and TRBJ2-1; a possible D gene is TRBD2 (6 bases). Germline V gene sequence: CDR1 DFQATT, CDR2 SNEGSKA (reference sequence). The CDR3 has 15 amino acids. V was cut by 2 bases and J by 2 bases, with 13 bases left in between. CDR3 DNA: TGCAGTGCTAGACATCTGGGCGGGGCCTACAATGAGCAGTTCTTC. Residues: CSARHLGGAYNEQFF.

CDR3 residues: CASSYVGQPCTDTQYF. The CDR3 nucleotides read TGTGCCAGCAGTTACGTTGGGCAGCCTTGCACAGATACGCAGTATTTT. The rearrangement joins TRBV6-8 to TRBJ2-3, with no clear D. Trimming shortened V by 2 bases and J by 1 base, and 13 bases separated the two germline ends. This CDR3 region has 16 residues. Germline CDR1 MNHGY, CDR2 SAAAGT.

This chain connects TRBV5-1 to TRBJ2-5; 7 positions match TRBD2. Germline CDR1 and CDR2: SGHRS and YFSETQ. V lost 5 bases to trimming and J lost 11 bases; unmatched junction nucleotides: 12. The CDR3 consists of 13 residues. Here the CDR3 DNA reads TGCGCCAGCAGACCGATAGCGGGTTATGAGCAGTACTTC. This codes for CASRPIAGYEQYF.

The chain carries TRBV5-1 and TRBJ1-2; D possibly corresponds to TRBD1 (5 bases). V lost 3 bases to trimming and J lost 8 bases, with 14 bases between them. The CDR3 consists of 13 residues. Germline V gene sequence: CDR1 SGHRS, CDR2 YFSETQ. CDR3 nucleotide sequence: TGCGCCAGCAGCTCGATTTCAGGGCGAGGCTACACCTTC. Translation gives CASSSISGRGYTF. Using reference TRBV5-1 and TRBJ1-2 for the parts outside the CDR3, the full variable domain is KAGVTQTPRYLIKTRGQQVTLSCSPISGHRSVSWYQQTPGQGLQFLFEYFSETQRNKGNFPGRFSGRQFSNSRSEMNVSTLELGDSALYLCASSSISGRGYTFGSGTRLTVV.

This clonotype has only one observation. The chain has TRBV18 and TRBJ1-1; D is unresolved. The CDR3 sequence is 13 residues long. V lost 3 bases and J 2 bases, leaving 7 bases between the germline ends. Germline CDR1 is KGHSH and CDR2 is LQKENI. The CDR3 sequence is CASSPSANTEAFF. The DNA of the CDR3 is TGTGCCAGCTCACCTTCAGCAAACACTGAAGCTTTCTTT.

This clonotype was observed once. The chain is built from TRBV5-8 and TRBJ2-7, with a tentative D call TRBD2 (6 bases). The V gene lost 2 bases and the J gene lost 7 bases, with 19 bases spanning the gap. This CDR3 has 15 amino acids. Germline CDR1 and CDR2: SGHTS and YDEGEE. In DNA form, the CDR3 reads TGTGCCAGCAGCTTATCTGGGAGGACCCTTTGGGAGCAGTACTTC. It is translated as CASSLSGRTLWEQYF.

In DNA, the CDR3 is TGCAGTGCTAGGCGGGGGCCCTACAATGAGCAGTTCTTC. Translated: CSARRGPYNEQFF. The chain links TRBV20-1 to TRBJ2-1; possible D gene TRBD2, 7 bases. The CDR3 runs 13 residues. V was trimmed by 3 bases and J by 2 bases, leaving 8 bases between them. Germline V gene lookup returns CDR1 DFQATT and CDR2 SNEGSKA (reference sequence).

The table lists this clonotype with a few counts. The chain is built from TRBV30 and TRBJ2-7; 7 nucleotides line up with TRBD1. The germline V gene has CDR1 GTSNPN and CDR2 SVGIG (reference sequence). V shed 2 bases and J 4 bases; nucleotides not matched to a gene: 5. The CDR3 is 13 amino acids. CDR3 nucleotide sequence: TGTGCCTGGAGTTTGACAGGGTCGTACGAGCAGTACTTC. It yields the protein CAWSLTGSYEQYF. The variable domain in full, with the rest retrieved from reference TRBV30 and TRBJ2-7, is SQTIHQWPATLVQPVGSPLSLECTVEGTSNPNLYWYRQAAGRGLQLLFYSVGIGQISSEVPQNLSASRPQDRQFILSSKKLLLSDSGFYLCAWSLTGSYEQYFGPGTRLTVT.

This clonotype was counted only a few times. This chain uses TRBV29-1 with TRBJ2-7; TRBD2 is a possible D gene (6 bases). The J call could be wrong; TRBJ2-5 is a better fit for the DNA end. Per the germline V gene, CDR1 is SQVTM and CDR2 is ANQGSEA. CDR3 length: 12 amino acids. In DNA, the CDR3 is TGCAGCGTGGGGGGTGGGGGAGAGACCCAGTACTTC. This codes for CSVGGGGETQYF.